This TCR beta chain was identified in a study of blood T cell repertoires in COVID-19. For the study at large: Italy, Spain and the United States were the sources of the convalescent and acute COVID-19 samples.

How the authors handled the data: Estimates of nucleated cell counts were drawn from the amplification of reference gene primers. Assay used: immunoSEQ multiplex PCR; TCRdb lists only in-frame clones, some missing. The V and J calls and clone size come from that table; D and trimming were worked out from the DNA. Among 65,000 to 70,000 clones listed, 70% to 90% were seen once. This clonotype was sampled from an elderly woman with acute or convalescent COVID-19. The sequencing sample was made of peripheral blood.

CDR3 amino acids: CASSVGQVATNEKLFF. The CDR3 DNA follows: TGTGCCAGCAGCGTGGGACAGGTAGCAACTAATGAAAAACTGTTTTTT. J is TRBJ1-4 and V is TRBV7-9, with 8 bases matching TRBD1. This CDR3 is 16 amino acids long. V lost 5 bases to trimming and J lost 0 bases; unmatched junction nucleotides: 5. Germline V gene data show CDR1 as SEHNR and CDR2 as FQNEAQ (reference sequence).